This T cell receptor (beta chain) is drawn from a study of OX40 agonist ivuxolimab in advanced cancers. There are 16 residues in the CDR3. Germline lookup yields CDR1 SGHRS and CDR2 YFSETQ. The ends lost 5 bases at V and 6 bases at J; junction bases unmatched: 11. Here immunoSEQ multiplex PCR was the method, and the copy in TCRdb shows in-frame clones only, minus some. Counted here are about 94,000 clones, around 91% occurring once; the ten biggest clones make up 0.81%. This receptor was identified in an adult with an advanced solid tumor such as melanoma, head and neck, liver or kidney cancer. The chain combines TRBV5-1 with TRBJ1-6, with 7 bases identical to TRBD1. The sample in question was CD4+ or CD8+ T cells sorted from blood, obtained in a trial of the OX40 agonist ivuxolimab. CDR3 region: CASSFTGTAFNSPLHF. As DNA, the CDR3 is TGCGCCAGCAGTTTTACCGGGACAGCCTTTAATTCACCCCTCCACTTT.